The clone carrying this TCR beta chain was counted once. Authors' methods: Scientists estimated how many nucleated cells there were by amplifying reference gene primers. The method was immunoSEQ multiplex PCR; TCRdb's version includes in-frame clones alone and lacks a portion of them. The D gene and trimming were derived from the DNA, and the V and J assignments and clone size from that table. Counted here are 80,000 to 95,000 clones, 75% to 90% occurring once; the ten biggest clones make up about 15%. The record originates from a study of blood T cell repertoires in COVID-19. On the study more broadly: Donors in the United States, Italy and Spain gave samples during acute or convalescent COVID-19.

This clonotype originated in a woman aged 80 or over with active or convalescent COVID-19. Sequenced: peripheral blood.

This chain's CDR3 is CASSLSLTSRNEKLFF. The CDR3 nucleotides are TGTGCCAGCAGCCTAAGCCTCACCTCCCGGAATGAAAAACTGTTTTTT. The rearrangement uses TRBV7-9 and TRBJ1-4, with unresolved D. Between the trimmed V and J ends, which lost 5 bases and 5 bases, there was a span of 18 bases. The CDR3 is 16 residues long. The germline CDR1 and CDR2 sequences are SEHNR and FQNEAQ (reference sequence).